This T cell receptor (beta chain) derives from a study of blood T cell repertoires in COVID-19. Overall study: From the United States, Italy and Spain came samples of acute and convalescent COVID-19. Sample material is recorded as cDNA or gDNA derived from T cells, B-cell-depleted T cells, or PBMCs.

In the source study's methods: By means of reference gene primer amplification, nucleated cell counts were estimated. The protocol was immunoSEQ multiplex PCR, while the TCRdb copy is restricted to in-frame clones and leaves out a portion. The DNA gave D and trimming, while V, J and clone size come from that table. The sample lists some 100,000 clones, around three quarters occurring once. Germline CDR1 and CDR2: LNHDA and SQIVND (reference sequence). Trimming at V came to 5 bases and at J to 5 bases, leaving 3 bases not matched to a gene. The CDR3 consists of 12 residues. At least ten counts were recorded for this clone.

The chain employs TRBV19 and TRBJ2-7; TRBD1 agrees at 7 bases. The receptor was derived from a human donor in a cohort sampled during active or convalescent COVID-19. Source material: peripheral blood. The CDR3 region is CASSAGGNEQYF. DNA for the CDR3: TGTGCCAGTAGTGCAGGGGGAAACGAGCAGTACTTC.